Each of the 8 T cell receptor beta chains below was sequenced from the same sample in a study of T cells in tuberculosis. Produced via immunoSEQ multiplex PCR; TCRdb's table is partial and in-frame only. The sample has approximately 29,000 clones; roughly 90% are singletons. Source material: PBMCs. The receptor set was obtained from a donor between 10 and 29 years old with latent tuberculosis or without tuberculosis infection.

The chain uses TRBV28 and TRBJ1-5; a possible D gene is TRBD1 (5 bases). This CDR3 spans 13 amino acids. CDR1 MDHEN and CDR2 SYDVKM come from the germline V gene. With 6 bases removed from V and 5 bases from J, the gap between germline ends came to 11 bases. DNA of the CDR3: TGTGCCAGCAGGCCGGGGGTGGATCAGCCCCAGCATTTT. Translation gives CASRPGVDQPQHF.

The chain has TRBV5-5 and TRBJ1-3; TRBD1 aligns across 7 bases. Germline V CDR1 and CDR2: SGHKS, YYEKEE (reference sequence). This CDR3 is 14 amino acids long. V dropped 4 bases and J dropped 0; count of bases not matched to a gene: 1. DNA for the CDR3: TGTGCCAGCAGCCAGGGGGTCTCTGGAAACACCATATATTTT. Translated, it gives CASSQGVSGNTIYF.

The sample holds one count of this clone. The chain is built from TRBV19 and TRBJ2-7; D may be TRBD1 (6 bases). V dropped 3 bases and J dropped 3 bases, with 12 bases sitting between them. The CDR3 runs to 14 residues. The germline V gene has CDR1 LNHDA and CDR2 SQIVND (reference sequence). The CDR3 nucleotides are TGTGCCAGTAGTATCAGGGGCAGAAGCTACGAGCAGTACTTC. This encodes CASSIRGRSYEQYF.

CDR3 amino acids: CASSPRTGGGTGELFF. CDR3 in DNA: TGCGCCAGCAGCCCGCGGACAGGGGGAGGAACCGGGGAGCTGTTTTTT. The V and J genes are TRBV5-1 and TRBJ2-2, with TRBD1 matching over 10 bases. Germline V gene sequence: CDR1 SGHRS, CDR2 YFSETQ. The V and J ends lost 4 bases and 5 bases, in that order; junction bases with no gene match: 8. This CDR3 region has 16 residues.

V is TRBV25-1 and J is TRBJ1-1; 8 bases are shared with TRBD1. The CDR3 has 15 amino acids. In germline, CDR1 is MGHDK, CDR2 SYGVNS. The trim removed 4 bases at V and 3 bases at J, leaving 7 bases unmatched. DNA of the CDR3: TGTGCCAGCAGTGTCCAGGGGGCGCGGTACACTGAAGCTTTCTTT. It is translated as CASSVQGARYTEAFF.

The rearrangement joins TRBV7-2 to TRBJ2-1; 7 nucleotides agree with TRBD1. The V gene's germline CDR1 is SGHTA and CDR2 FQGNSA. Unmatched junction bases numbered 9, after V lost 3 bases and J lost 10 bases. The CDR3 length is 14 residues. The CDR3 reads CASSFILRGQEQFF. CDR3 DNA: TGTGCCAGCAGCTTCATTCTGAGGGGGCAGGAGCAGTTCTTC.

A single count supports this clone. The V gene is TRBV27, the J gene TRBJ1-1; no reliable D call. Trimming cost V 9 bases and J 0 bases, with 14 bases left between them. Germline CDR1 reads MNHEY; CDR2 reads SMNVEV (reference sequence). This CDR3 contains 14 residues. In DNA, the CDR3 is TGTGCCAGTAAGGAGTTGATCATGAACACTGAAGCTTTCTTT. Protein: CASKELIMNTEAFF.

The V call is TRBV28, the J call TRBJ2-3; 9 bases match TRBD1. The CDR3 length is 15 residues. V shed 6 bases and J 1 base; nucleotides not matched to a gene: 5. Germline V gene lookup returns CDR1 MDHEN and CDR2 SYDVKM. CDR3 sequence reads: CASRTGGEGTDTQYF. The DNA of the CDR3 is TGTGCCAGCAGGACAGGGGGAGAGGGCACAGATACGCAGTATTTT.